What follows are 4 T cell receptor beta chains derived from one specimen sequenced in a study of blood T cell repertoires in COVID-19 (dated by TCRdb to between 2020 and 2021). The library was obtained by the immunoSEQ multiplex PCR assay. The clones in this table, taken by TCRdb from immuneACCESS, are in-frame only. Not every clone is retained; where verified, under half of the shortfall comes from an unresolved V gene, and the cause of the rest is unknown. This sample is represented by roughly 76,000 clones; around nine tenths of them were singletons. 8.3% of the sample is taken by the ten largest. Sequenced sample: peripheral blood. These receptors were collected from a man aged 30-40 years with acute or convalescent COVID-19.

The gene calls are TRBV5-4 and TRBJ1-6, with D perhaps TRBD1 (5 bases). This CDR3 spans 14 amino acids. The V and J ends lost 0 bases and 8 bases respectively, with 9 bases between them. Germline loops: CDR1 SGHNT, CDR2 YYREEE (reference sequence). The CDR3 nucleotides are TGTGCCAGCAGCTTGGACAGGTTCCATTCACCCCTCCACTTT. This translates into CASSLDRFHSPLHF.

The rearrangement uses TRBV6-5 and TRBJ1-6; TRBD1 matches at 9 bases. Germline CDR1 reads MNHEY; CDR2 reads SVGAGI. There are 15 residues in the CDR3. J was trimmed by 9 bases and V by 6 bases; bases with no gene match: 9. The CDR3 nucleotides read TGTGCCAGCAGGCAACAGGGGGCGGCTCGTTCACCCCTCCACTTT. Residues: CASRQQGAARSPLHF.

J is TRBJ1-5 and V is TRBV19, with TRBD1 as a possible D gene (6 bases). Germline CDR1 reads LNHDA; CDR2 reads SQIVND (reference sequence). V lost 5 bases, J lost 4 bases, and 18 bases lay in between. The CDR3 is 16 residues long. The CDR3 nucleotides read TGTGCCAGTAGTCCTCAGGGGCGAATTGGGAATCAGCCCCAGCATTTT. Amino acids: CASSPQGRIGNQPQHF.

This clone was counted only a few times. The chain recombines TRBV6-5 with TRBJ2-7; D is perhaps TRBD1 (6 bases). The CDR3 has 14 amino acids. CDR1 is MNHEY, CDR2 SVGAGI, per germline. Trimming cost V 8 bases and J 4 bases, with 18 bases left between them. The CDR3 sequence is CASEVLETGYEQYF. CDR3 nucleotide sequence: TGTGCCAGCGAAGTCTTAGAGACAGGTTACGAGCAGTACTTC.